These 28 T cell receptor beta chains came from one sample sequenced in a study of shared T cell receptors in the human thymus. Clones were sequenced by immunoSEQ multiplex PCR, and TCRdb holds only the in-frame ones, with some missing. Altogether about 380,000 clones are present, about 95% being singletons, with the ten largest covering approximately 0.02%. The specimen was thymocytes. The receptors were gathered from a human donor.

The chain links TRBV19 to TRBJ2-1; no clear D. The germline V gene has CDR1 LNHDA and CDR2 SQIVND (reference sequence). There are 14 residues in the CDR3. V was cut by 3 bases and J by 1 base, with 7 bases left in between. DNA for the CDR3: TGTGCCAGTAGTATGGGTGGGTCCTACAATGAGCAGTTCTTC. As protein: CASSMGGSYNEQFF.

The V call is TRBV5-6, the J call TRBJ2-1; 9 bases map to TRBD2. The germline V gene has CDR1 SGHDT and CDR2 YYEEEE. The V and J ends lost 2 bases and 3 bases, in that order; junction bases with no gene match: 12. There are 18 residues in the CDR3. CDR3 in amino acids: CASSFVASGNMFYNEQFF. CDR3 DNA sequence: TGTGCCAGCAGCTTCGTCGCTAGCGGGAATATGTTCTACAATGAGCAGTTCTTC.

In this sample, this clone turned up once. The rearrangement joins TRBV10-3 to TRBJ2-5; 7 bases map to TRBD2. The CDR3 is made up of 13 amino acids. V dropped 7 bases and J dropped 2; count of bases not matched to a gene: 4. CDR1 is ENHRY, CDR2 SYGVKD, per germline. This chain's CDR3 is CAITRDYQETQYF. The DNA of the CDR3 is TGTGCCATCACCCGGGACTATCAAGAGACCCAGTACTTC.

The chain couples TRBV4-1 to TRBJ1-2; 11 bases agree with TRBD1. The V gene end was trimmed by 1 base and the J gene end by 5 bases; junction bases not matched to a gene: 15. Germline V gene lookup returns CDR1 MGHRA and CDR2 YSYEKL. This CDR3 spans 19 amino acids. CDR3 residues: CASSQALGTGQGVKYGYTF. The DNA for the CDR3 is TGCGCCAGCAGCCAAGCGTTGGGGACGGGACAGGGGGTAAAATATGGCTACACCTTC.

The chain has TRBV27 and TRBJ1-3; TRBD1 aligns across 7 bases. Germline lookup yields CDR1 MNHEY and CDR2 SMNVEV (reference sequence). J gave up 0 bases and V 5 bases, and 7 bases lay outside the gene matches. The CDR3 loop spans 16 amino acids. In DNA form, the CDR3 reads TGTGCCAGCAGTCCGAGACAGGGCTACTCTGGAAACACCATATATTTT. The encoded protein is CASSPRQGYSGNTIYF.

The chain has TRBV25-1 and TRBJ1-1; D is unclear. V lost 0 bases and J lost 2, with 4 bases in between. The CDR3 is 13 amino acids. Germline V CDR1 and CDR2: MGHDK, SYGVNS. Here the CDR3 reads CASSEYLNTEAFF. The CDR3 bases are TGTGCCAGCAGTGAATATCTAAACACTGAAGCTTTCTTT.

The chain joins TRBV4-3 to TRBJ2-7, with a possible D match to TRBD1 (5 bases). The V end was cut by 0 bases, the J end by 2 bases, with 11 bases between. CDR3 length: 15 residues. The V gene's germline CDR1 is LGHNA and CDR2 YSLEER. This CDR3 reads CASSQEGDSTYEQYF. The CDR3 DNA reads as TGCGCCAGCAGCCAAGAAGGAGACAGTACCTACGAGCAGTACTTC.

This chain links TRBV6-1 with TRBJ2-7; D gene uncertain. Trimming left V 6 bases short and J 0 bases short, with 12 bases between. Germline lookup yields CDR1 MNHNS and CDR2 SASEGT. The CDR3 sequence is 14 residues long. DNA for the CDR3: TGTGCCAGCAGGACCTGCCGGGCCTCCTACGAGCAGTACTTC. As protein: CASRTCRASYEQYF.

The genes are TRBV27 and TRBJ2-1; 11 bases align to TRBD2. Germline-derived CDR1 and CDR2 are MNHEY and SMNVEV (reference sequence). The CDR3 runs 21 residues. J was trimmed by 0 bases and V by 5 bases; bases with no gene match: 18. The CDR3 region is CASSPDPGLADSRSSYNEQFF. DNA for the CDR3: TGTGCCAGCAGTCCTGATCCGGGACTAGCGGATTCCCGAAGCTCCTACAATGAGCAGTTCTTC.

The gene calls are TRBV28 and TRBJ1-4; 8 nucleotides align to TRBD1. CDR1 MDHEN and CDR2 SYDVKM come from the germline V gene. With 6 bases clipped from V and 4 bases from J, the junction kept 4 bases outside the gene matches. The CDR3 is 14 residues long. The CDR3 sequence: CASSDRGGNEKLFF. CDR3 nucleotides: TGTGCCAGCAGCGACAGGGGAGGTAATGAAAAACTGTTTTTT.

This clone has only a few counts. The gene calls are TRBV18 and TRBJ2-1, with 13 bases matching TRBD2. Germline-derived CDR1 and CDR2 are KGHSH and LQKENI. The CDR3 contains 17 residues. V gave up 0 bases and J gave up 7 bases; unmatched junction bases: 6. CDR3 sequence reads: CASSPPFGTSGINEQFF. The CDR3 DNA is TGTGCCAGCTCACCACCTTTCGGGACTAGCGGGATTAATGAGCAGTTCTTC.

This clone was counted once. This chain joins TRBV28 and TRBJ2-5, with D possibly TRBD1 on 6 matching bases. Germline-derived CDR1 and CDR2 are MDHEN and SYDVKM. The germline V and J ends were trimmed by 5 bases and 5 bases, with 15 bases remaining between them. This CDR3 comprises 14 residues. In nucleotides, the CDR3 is TGTGCCAGCAGTCTACAGGGATGGGGGGAGACCCAGTACTTC. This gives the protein CASSLQGWGETQYF.

For the CDR3, the DNA is TGTGCCAGCAGCCCCCCCGGACGGGTTCCCGACTACGAGCAGTACTTC. Translation: CASSPPGRVPDYEQYF. This chain joins TRBV7-9 and TRBJ2-7, with no clear D. Germline V gene data show CDR1 as SEHNR and CDR2 as FQNEAQ (reference sequence). This CDR3 comprises 16 residues. V lost 5 bases, J lost 3 bases, and 20 bases lay in between.

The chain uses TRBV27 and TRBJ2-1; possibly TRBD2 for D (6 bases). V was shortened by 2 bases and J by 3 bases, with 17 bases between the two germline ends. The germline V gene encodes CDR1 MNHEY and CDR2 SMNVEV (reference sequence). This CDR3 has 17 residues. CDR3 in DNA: TGTGCCAGCAGTTTAGGTGGGACTTCCACCCTCTACAATGAGCAGTTCTTC. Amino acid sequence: CASSLGGTSTLYNEQFF.

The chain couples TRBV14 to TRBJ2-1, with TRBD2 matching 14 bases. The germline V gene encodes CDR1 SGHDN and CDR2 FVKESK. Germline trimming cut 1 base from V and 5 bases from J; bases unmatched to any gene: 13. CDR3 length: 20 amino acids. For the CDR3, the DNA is TGTGCCAGCAGCCAAGCAGGACTAGCGGGAGGTCCCTCCCATGACAATGAGCAGTTCTTC. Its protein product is CASSQAGLAGGPSHDNEQFF. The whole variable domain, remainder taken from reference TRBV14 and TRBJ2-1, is EAGVTQFPSHSVIEKGQTVTLRCDPISGHDNLYWYRRVMGKEIKFLLHFVKESKQDESGMPNNRFLAERTGGTYSTLKVQPAELEDSGVYFCASSQAGLAGGPSHDNEQFFGPGTRLTVL.

The CDR3 sequence: CASSLSLGTRSYYF. CDR3 DNA sequence: TGTGCCAGCAGTTTATCGCTCGGGACACGTTCTTATTACTTC. The chain employs TRBV27 and TRBJ2-7, with D perhaps TRBD1 (6 bases). In germline, CDR1 is MNHEY, CDR2 SMNVEV (reference sequence). The V gene lost 0 bases and the J gene lost 13 bases, with 19 bases spanning the gap. CDR3 length: 14 amino acids.

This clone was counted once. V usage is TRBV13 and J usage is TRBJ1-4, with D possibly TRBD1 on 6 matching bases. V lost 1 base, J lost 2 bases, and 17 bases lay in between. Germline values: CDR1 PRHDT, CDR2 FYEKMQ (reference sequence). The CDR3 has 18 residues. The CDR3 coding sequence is TGTGCCAGCAGCTTAGAACCGGGGGGCGGTCGGACTAATGAAAAACTGTTTTTT. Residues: CASSLEPGGGRTNEKLFF.

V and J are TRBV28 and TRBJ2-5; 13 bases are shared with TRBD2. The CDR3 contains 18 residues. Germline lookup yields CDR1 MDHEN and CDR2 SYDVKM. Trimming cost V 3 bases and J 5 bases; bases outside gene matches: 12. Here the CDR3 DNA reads TGTGCCAGCAGTTTGACAAAGACTAGCGGGAGGTTGTGGGAGACCCAGTACTTC. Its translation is CASSLTKTSGRLWETQYF. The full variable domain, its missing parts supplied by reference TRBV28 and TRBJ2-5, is DVKVTQSSRYLVKRTGEKVFLECVQDMDHENMFWYRQDPGLGLRLIYFSYDVKMKEKGDIPEGYSVSREKKERFSLILESASTNQTSMYLCASSLTKTSGRLWETQYFGPGTRLLVL.

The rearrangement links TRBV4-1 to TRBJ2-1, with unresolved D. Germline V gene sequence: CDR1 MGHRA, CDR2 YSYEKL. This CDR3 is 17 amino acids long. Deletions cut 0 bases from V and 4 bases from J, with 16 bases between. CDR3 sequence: CASSQEPSSTRYNEQFF. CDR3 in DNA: TGCGCCAGCAGCCAAGAACCATCATCCACCCGGTACAATGAGCAGTTCTTC.

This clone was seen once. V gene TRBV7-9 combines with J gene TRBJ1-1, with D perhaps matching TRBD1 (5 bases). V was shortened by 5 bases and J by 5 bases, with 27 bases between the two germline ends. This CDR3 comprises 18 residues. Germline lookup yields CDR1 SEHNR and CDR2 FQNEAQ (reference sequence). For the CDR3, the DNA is TGTGCCAGCAGCCCTCGACGCCGGGGCAACCAATGGGAGACTGAAGCTTTCTTT. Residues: CASSPRRRGNQWETEAFF.

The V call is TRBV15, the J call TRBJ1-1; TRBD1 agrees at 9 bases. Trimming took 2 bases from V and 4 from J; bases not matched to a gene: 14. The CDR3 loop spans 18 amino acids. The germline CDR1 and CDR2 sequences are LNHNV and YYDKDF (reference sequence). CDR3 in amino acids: CATSRYGQGKAGCTEAFF. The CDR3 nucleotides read TGTGCCACCAGCAGATATGGACAGGGGAAGGCGGGGTGCACTGAAGCTTTCTTT.

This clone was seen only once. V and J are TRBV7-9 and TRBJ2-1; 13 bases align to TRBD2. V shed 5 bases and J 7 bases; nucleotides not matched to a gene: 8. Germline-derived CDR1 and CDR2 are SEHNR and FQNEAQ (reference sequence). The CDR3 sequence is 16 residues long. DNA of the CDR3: TGTGCCAGCAGCGGACTAGCGGGAGCCATACGAAATGAGCAGTTCTTC. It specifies CASSGLAGAIRNEQFF.

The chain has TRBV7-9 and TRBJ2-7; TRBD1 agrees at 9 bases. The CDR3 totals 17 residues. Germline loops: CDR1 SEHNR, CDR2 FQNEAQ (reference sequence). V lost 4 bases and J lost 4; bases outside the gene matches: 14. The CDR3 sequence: CASSSRDRDLNLYEQYF. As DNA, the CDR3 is TGTGCCAGCAGCTCCCGGGACAGGGACCTTAACTTATACGAGCAGTACTTC. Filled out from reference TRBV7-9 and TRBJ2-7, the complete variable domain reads DTGVSQNPRHKITKRGQNVTFRCDPISEHNRLYWYRQTLGQGPEFLTYFQNEAQLEKSRLLSDRFSAERPKGSFSTLEIQRTEQGDSAMYLCASSSRDRDLNLYEQYFGPGTRLTVT.

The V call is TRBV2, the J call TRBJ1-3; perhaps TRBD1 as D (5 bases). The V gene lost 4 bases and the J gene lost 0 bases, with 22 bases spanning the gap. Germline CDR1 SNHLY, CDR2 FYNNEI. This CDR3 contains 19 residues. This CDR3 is CASSVKGLQTNLSGNTIYF. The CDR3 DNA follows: TGTGCCAGCAGTGTGAAGGGACTCCAGACTAACCTCTCTGGAAACACCATATATTTT.

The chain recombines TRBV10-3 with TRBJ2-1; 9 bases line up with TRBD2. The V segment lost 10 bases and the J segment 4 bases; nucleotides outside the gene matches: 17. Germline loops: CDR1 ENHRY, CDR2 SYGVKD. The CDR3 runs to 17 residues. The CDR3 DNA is TGTGCCACATCACCGTCCTGGCGGGAGGGCCATTACAATGAGCAGTTCTTC. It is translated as CATSPSWREGHYNEQFF.

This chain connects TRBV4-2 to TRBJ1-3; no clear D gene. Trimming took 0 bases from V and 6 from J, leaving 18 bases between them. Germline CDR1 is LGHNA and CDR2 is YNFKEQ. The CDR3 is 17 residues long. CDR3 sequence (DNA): TGTGCCAGCAGCCAAGATCCCCCCGACGGGTTTCAAAACACCATATATTTT. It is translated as CASSQDPPDGFQNTIYF.

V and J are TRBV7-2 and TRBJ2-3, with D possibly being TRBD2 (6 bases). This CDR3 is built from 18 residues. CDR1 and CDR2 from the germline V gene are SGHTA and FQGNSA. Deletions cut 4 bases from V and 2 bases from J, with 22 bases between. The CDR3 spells CASSSERNLAPNTDTQYF. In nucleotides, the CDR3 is TGTGCCAGCAGCTCAGAGCGTAACCTAGCGCCAAACACAGATACGCAGTATTTT.

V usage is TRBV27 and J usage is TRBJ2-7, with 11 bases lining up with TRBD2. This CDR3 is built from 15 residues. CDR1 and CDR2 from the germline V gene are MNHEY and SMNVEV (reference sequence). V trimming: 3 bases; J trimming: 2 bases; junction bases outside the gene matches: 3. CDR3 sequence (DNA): TGTGCCAGCAGTTTGGGACTAGCGGTTCCCTACGAGCAGTACTTC. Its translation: CASSLGLAVPYEQYF.